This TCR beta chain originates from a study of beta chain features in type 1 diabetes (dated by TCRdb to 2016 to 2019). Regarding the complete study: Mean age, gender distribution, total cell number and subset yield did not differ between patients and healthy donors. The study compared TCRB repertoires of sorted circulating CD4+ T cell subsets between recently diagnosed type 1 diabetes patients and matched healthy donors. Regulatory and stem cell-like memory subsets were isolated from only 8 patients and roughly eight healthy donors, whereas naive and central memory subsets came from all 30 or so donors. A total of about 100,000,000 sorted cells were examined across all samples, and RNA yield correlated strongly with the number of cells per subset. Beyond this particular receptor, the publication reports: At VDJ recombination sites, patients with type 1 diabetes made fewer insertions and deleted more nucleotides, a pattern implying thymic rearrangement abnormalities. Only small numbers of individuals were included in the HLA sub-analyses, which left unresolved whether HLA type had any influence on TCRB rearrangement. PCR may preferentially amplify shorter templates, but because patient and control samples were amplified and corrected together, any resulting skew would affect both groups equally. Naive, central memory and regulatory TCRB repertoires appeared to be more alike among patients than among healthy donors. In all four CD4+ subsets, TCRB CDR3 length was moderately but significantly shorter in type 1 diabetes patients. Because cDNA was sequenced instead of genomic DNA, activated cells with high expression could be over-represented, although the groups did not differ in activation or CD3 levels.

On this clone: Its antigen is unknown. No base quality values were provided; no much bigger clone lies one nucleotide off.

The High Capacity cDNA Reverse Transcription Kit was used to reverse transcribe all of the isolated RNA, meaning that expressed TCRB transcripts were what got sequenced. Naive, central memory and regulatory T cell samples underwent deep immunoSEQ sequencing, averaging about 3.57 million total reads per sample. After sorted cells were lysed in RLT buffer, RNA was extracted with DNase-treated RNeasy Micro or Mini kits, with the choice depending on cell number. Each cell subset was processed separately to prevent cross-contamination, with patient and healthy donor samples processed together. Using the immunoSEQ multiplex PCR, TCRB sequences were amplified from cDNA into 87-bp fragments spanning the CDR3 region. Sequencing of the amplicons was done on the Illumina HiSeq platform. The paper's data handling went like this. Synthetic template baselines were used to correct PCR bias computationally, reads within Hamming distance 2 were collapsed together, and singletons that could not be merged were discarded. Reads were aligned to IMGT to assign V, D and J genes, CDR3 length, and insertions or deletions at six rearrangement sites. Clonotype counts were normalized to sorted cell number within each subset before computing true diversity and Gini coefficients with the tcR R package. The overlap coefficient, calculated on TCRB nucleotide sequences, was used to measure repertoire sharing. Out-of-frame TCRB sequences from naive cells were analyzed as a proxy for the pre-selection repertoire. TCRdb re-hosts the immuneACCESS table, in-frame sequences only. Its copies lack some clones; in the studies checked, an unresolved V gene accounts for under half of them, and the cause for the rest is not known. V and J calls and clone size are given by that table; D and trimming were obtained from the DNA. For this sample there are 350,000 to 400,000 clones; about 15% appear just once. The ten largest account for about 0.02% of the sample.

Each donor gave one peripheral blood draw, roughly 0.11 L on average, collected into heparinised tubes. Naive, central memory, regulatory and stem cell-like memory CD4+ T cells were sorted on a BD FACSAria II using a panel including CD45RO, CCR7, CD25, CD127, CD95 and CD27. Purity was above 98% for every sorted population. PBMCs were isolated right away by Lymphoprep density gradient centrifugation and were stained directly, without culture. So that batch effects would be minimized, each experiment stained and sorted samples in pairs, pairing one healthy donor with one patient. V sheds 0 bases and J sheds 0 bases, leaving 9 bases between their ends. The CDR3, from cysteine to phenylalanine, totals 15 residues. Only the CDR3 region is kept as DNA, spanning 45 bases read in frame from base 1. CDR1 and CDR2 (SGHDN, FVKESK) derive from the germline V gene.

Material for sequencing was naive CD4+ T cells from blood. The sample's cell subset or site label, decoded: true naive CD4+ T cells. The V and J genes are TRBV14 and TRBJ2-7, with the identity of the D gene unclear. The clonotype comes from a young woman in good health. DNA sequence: TGTGCCAGCAGCCAAGACACCTACCGCTCCTACGAGCAGTACTTC. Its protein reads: CASSQDTYRSYEQYF.